The T cell receptor (beta chain) described here comes from a study of cytomegalovirus exposure and HLA in healthy donors. The table came from immunoSEQ multiplex PCR; TCRdb's copy has only in-frame clones and leaves some out. The repertoire holds roughly 68,000 clones, just over 95% seen once, with 4.5% to 5% in the top ten. CDR3 length: 14 residues. CDR1 is LNHDA, CDR2 SQIVND, per germline (reference sequence). J was trimmed by 3 bases and V by 1 base; bases with no gene match: 0. This chain joins TRBV19 and TRBJ2-7; 10 bases are shared with TRBD1. The sequence was obtained from a woman between 18 and 30 years old in good health and CMV-seropositive. The sequencing sample was made of PBMCs. The CDR3 spells CASSIGTGGYEQYF. CDR3 in DNA: TGTGCCAGTAGTATAGGGACAGGGGGCTACGAGCAGTACTTC.